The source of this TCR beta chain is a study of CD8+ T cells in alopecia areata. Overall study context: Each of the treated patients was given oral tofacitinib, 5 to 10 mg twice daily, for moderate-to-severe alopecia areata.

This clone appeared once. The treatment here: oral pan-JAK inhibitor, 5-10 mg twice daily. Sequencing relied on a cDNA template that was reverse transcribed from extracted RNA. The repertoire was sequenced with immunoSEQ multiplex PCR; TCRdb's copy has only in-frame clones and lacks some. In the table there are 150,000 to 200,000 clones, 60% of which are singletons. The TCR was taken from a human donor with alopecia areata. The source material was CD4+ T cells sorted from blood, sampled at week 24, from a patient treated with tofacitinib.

The CDR3, as DNA: TGTGCCAGCAGTGGACAGCAAGAGACCCAGTACTTC. The encoded protein is CASSGQQETQYF. The chain uses TRBV11-2 and TRBJ2-5; tentatively, D is TRBD1 (6 bases). Germline loops: CDR1 SGHAT, CDR2 FQNNGV. V lost 6 bases and J lost 2, with 7 bases in between. This CDR3 has 12 amino acids.